One sample yielded the 27 T cell receptor beta chains listed below, sequenced in a study of blood T cell repertoires in COVID-19. The protocol was immunoSEQ multiplex PCR, while the TCRdb copy is restricted to in-frame clones and leaves out a portion. The sample contains some 400,000 clones, approximately 89% of which appear only once. What was sequenced was PBMCs or T cells enriched from blood (not recorded which). These receptors came from a young man who had recovered from COVID-19.

The chain has TRBV11-3 and TRBJ2-2; D gene ambiguous. CDR1 SGHNT and CDR2 YENEEA come from the germline V gene. With 0 bases removed from V and 5 bases from J, the gap between germline ends came to 7 bases. This CDR3 is 14 amino acids long. CDR3 sequence: CASSLDSQTGELFF. The CDR3 bases are TGTGCCAGCAGCTTAGATTCCCAGACCGGGGAGCTGTTTTTT.

This chain joins TRBV5-4 and TRBJ1-4; the match to TRBD1 covers 7 bases. The CDR3 covers 16 residues. The V segment lost 3 bases and the J segment 4 bases; nucleotides outside the gene matches: 9. CDR1 and CDR2 (germline): SGHNT, YYREEE (reference sequence). The CDR3 loop reads CASSSRRDSLNEKLFF. DNA for the CDR3: TGTGCCAGCAGCTCAAGGAGGGACAGCCTTAATGAAAAACTGTTTTTT.

The J gene is TRBJ1-1, the V gene TRBV5-6; TRBD1 aligns across 7 bases. Germline V gene data show CDR1 as SGHDT and CDR2 as YYEEEE. V was clipped by 1 base and J by 0 bases; unmatched bases: 6. The CDR3 extends over 16 amino acids. The CDR3 bases are TGTGCCAGCAGCTTGTTTATGGGACAGCTGAACACTGAAGCTTTCTTT. Translation gives CASSLFMGQLNTEAFF. Together with reference TRBV5-6 and TRBJ1-1, the CDR3 gives the full variable domain: DAGVTQSPTHLIKTRGQQVTLRCSPKSGHDTVSWYQQALGQGPQFIFQYYEEEERQRGNFPDRFSGHQFPNYSSELNVNALLLGDSALYLCASSLFMGQLNTEAFFGQGTRLTVV.

The rearrangement uses TRBV14 and TRBJ1-3; 7 nucleotides match TRBD1. In germline, CDR1 is SGHDN, CDR2 FVKESK. V lost 4 bases to trimming and J lost 2 bases; unmatched junction nucleotides: 17. The length of the CDR3 is 19 residues. The CDR3, as DNA: TGTGCCAGCAGCCTCCAACGAAATCGGTACAGGGGTACTGGAAACACCATATATTTT. Translation gives CASSLQRNRYRGTGNTIYF.

The chain recombines TRBV5-1 with TRBJ2-1; D remains unclear. V lost 3 bases and J lost 7, with 8 bases in between. The CDR3 sequence is 12 residues long. Per germline, CDR1 SGHRS and CDR2 YFSETQ. The CDR3 nucleotides are TGCGCCAGCAGCTATCTCGCGAATGAGCAGTTCTTC. Translating gives CASSYLANEQFF.

The chain has TRBV5-6 and TRBJ1-3, with a weak D call TRBD1 (6 bases). V was pared by 0 bases and J by 0 bases, with 13 bases between. CDR1 SGHDT and CDR2 YYEEEE come from the germline V gene. The CDR3 spans 17 residues. This CDR3 reads CASSLVAAGDSGNTIYF. CDR3 in DNA: TGTGCCAGCAGCTTGGTAGCTGCAGGGGACTCTGGAAACACCATATATTTT.

The CDR3 is CASSFGFGYGYTF. CDR3 nucleotides: TGTGCCAGCAGTTTCGGGTTCGGCTATGGCTACACCTTC. The chain carries TRBV12-3 or TRBV12-4 and TRBJ1-2; D is uncertain. CDR3 length: 13 amino acids. Trimming removed 3 bases from V and 4 bases from J, with 9 bases in between.

The CDR3 sequence: CHFMSYTF. The CDR3 coding sequence is TGCCACTTTATGAGCTACACCTTC. V usage is TRBV29-1 and J usage is TRBJ1-2; no reliable D call. This CDR3 is 8 amino acids long. Germline lookup yields CDR1 SQVTM and CDR2 ANQGSEA.

This chain joins TRBV4-1 and TRBJ2-1; 11 nucleotides line up with TRBD1. Losses at the gene ends were 4 bases for V and 8 bases for J; bases not matched to a gene: 10. This CDR3 spans 16 amino acids. CDR1 and CDR2 (germline): MGHRA, YSYEKL. CDR3 nucleotides: TGCGCCAGCAGCCTCGGAGGACAGGGGGCGAGCTATGAGCAGTTCTTC. Translating it yields CASSLGGQGASYEQFF.

This clone was detected only once. The V and J genes are TRBV27 and TRBJ2-3; no firm D call. V was clipped by 6 bases and J by 2 bases, with 15 bases between them. Germline V CDR1 and CDR2: MNHEY, SMNVEV (reference sequence). The CDR3 is 15 residues long. CDR3 sequence: CASSLSPIFTDTQYF. The CDR3 nucleotides are TGTGCCAGCAGCCTATCCCCTATTTTCACAGATACGCAGTATTTT.

This clone was observed a single time. The V gene is TRBV4-2, the J gene TRBJ2-5; TRBD2 aligns across 8 bases. Looked up from germline, CDR1 is LGHNA and CDR2 is YNFKEQ. The CDR3 is 14 amino acids. Losses at the gene ends were 6 bases for V and 2 bases for J; bases not matched to a gene: 5. The CDR3 DNA is TGTGCCAGCAGTCCCGGACTAGCACAAGAGACCCAGTACTTC. Encoded protein: CASSPGLAQETQYF.

This clone came up once. This chain connects TRBV6-2 or TRBV6-3 to TRBJ2-3, with TRBD1 matching 9 bases. Germline CDR1 is MNHEY and CDR2 is SVGEGT. The CDR3 consists of 14 residues. The ends lost 5 bases at V and 3 bases at J; junction bases unmatched: 3. CDR3 DNA sequence: TGTGCCAGCAGTCGGGACAGGGTTACAGATACGCAGTATTTT. This codes for CASSRDRVTDTQYF.

The chain carries TRBV3-1 (or the pseudogene TRBV3-2) and TRBJ2-5; 11 bases map to TRBD2. Trimming took 4 bases from V and 1 from J; bases not matched to a gene: 5. The CDR3 consists of 16 residues. Germline-derived CDR1 and CDR2 are LGHDT and YNNKEL (reference sequence). The CDR3 reads CASSRGLAASQETQYF. The CDR3, as DNA: TGTGCCAGCAGCCGGGGACTAGCGGCTAGCCAAGAGACCCAGTACTTC.

This clone has only one observation. The same CDR3 can be traced to other DNA sequences in this sample. The chain employs TRBV7-2 and TRBJ1-6; D is perhaps TRBD1 (5 bases). The CDR3 length is 14 residues. Trimming took 3 bases from V and 7 from J, leaving 10 bases between them. From germline, CDR1 is SGHTA and CDR2 FQGNSA. CDR3 DNA: TGTGCCAGCAGCTTTCAGGGAAGCAATTCACCCCTCCACTTT. It is translated as CASSFQGSNSPLHF.

This sequence joins TRBV7-9 and TRBJ1-4; TRBD1 agrees at 10 bases. Germline CDR1 SEHNR, CDR2 FQNEAQ (reference sequence). The CDR3 length is 15 residues. V lost 4 bases to trimming and J lost 7 bases; unmatched junction nucleotides: 6. This chain's CDR3 is CASSWTGTGAEKLFF. As DNA, the CDR3 is TGTGCCAGCAGCTGGACCGGGACAGGGGCTGAAAAACTGTTTTTT. Drawing the rest from reference TRBV7-9 and TRBJ1-4, the complete variable domain is DTGVSQNPRHKITKRGQNVTFRCDPISEHNRLYWYRQTLGQGPEFLTYFQNEAQLEKSRLLSDRFSAERPKGSFSTLEIQRTEQGDSAMYLCASSWTGTGAEKLFFGSGTQLSVL.

The chain is built from TRBV30 and TRBJ1-5; D might be TRBD1 (5 bases). Germline V CDR1 and CDR2: GTSNPN, SVGIG (reference sequence). Trimming removed 2 bases from V and 7 bases from J, with 15 bases in between. The CDR3 length is 14 residues. CDR3: CAWSTGSSGQPQHF. CDR3 nucleotides: TGTGCCTGGAGTACCGGATCTTCAGGGCAGCCCCAGCATTTT.

This chain joins TRBV11-2 and TRBJ2-5; possibly TRBD1 for D (6 bases). This CDR3 has 15 amino acids. Trimming shortened V by 2 bases and J by 5 bases, and 15 bases separated the two germline ends. The germline gives CDR1 SGHAT, CDR2 FQNNGV. CDR3 nucleotides: TGTGCCAGCAGCTTAATCTCTCAGGGGCGGGAGACCCAGTACTTC. Translated: CASSLISQGRETQYF.

The chain carries TRBV24-1 and TRBJ2-1; TRBD1 is a possible D gene (6 bases). The CDR3 covers 15 residues. The V end lost 7 bases, the J end lost 6 bases, and 18 bases lay between the germline ends. Germline V gene sequence: CDR1 KGHDR, CDR2 SFDVKD. The CDR3 nucleotides read TGTGCCACCAGGTCGGGACGGACGACAGGCAATGAGCAGTTCTTC. It yields the protein CATRSGRTTGNEQFF.

The V and J genes are TRBV4-1 and TRBJ1-4, with 8 bases fitting TRBD1. Germline V gene sequence: CDR1 MGHRA, CDR2 YSYEKL. J lost 0 bases, V lost 0 bases, and 6 bases had no gene match. The CDR3 is 18 amino acids. As DNA, the CDR3 is TGCGCCAGCAGCCAAGATAGGGCAGGGGGCCCAACTAATGAAAAACTGTTTTTT. Protein product: CASSQDRAGGPTNEKLFF.

The rearrangement joins TRBV5-5 to TRBJ1-2, with 7 bases identical to TRBD1. The CDR3 runs to 14 residues. Germline V CDR1 and CDR2: SGHKS, YYEKEE (reference sequence). The V and J ends lost 0 bases and 5 bases, in that order; junction bases with no gene match: 4. CDR3 region: CASSLGTGGYGYTF. The CDR3 nucleotides are TGTGCCAGCAGCTTGGGGACAGGAGGATATGGCTACACCTTC.

This rearrangement joins TRBV4-1 to TRBJ1-4; possibly TRBD1 for D (6 bases). Trimming took 1 base from V and 8 from J, leaving 17 bases between them. The germline V gene has CDR1 MGHRA and CDR2 YSYEKL. There are 16 residues in the CDR3. The CDR3 DNA reads TGCGCCAGCAGCCAAGGTTGGACAGTCCAAAGGGAAAAACTGTTTTTT. Encoded protein: CASSQGWTVQREKLFF.

The chain carries TRBV7-8 and TRBJ1-2; 7 bases map to TRBD1. CDR1 SGHVS and CDR2 FQNEAQ come from the germline V gene. The CDR3 runs to 14 residues. With 2 bases clipped from V and 8 bases from J, the junction kept 8 bases outside the gene matches. In DNA, the CDR3 is TGTGCCAGCAGCTTACTTGTGACAGGGAAAGGCTACACCTTC. It encodes CASSLLVTGKGYTF.

The table lists this clone with a count of one. The rearrangement joins TRBV29-1 to TRBJ1-1; no clear D. CDR1 SQVTM and CDR2 ANQGSEA come from the germline V gene. V lost 5 bases and J lost 1, with 2 bases in between. The CDR3 is 10 residues long. The CDR3 DNA follows: TGCAGCGTTCAGAACACTGAAGCTTTCTTT. It codes for CSVQNTEAFF.

The rearrangement joins TRBV30 to TRBJ1-1; D is ambiguous. Germline values: CDR1 GTSNPN, CDR2 SVGIG (reference sequence). V lost 2 bases to trimming and J lost 5 bases, with 12 bases between them. The CDR3 spans 13 residues. Here the CDR3 reads CAWSLTQLTEAFF. DNA for the CDR3: TGTGCCTGGAGTTTGACACAGCTGACTGAAGCTTTCTTT.

The V gene is TRBV3-1 (or the pseudogene TRBV3-2), the J gene TRBJ1-1; D is uncertain. In germline, CDR1 is LGHDT, CDR2 YNNKEL (reference sequence). The V gene lost 1 base and the J gene lost 5 bases, with 11 bases spanning the gap. The CDR3 spans 14 residues. CDR3 protein: CASSQGVIGTEAFF. The CDR3 bases are TGTGCCAGCAGCCAAGGAGTAATCGGGACTGAAGCTTTCTTT.

The gene calls are TRBV7-9 and TRBJ1-1; D is undetermined. The CDR3 runs to 12 residues. Trimming removed 6 bases at V and 5 bases at J, with 10 bases between. CDR1 is SEHNR and CDR2 is FQNEAQ in the germline V gene (reference sequence). The CDR3 DNA reads TGTGCCAGCAGGCCCTCTACGACTGAAGCTTTCTTT. Translation: CASRPSTTEAFF.

This clone appeared a single time. The chain couples TRBV10-3 to TRBJ1-1, with a weak D call TRBD1 (6 bases). The germline V gene encodes CDR1 ENHRY and CDR2 SYGVKD. The CDR3 is 14 residues long. Trimming took 3 bases from V and 3 from J, leaving 11 bases between them. This chain's CDR3 is CAISEQQGYTEAFF. CDR3 DNA sequence: TGTGCCATCAGTGAACAACAGGGCTACACTGAAGCTTTCTTT.